The clone carrying this T cell receptor (beta chain) came up once. This CDR3 has 15 residues. Per the germline V gene, CDR1 is SEHNR and CDR2 is FQNEAQ (reference sequence). V dropped 5 bases and J dropped 6 bases, with 18 bases sitting between them. The method was immunoSEQ multiplex PCR; TCRdb's version includes in-frame clones alone and lacks a portion of them. This sample has 300,000 to 400,000 clones, with 75% to 90% found just once. Living in 25 or so US areas, the participants were between roughly 18 and 90 years of age. The source of the sample is a study of blood T cell repertoires in COVID-19. In the study overall: Sample material is recorded as cDNA or gDNA derived from T cells, B-cell-depleted T cells, or PBMCs.

This chain connects TRBV7-9 to TRBJ2-3; D perhaps matches TRBD2 (6 bases). Material for sequencing was PBMCs or T cells enriched from blood (not recorded which). The clonotype comes from a woman in her 30s who had been exposed to COVID-19. The CDR3 DNA follows: TGTGCCAGCAGCCCGGGACTGCCTCCCTTGGATACGCAGTATTTT. Encoded protein: CASSPGLPPLDTQYF.